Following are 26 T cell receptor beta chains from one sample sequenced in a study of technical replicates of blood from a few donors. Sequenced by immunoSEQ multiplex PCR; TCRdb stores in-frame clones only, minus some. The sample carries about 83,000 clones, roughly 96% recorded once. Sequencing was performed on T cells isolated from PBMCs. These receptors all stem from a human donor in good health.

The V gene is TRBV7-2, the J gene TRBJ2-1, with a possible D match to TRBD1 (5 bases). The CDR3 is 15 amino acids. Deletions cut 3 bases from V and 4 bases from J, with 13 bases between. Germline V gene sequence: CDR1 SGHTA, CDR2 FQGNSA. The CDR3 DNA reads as TGTGCCAGCAGCTTCAACCAGGGCACTTACAATGAGCAGTTCTTC. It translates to CASSFNQGTYNEQFF.

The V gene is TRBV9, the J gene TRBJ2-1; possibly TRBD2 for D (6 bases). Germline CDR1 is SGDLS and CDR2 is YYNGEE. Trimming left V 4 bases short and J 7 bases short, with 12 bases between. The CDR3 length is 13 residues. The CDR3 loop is CASSRLGDNEQFF. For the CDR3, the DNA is TGTGCCAGCAGCCGACTAGGGGATAATGAGCAGTTCTTC.

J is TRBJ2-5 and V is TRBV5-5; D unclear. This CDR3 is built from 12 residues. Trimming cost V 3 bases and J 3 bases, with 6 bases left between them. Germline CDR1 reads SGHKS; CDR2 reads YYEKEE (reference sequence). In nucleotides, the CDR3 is TGTGCCAGCAGCTGGAGTGAAGAGACCCAGTACTTC. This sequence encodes CASSWSEETQYF.

CDR3 DNA: TGCGCCAGCAGCTGGGCAGACAGGGACTACAATGAGCAGTTCTTC. Its protein is CASSWADRDYNEQFF. V gene TRBV5-1 combines with J gene TRBJ2-1, with 7 bases identical to TRBD1. Germline V gives CDR1 SGHRS, CDR2 YFSETQ. J lost 3 bases, V lost 3 bases, and 6 bases had no gene match. The CDR3 is 15 residues long.

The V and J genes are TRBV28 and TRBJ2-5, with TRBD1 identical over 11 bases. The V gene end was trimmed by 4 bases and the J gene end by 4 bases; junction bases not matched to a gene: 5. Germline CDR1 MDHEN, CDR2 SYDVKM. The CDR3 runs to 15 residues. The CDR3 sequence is CASSWTGGHRETQYF. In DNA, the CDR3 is TGTGCCAGCAGTTGGACAGGGGGCCATAGAGAGACCCAGTACTTC.

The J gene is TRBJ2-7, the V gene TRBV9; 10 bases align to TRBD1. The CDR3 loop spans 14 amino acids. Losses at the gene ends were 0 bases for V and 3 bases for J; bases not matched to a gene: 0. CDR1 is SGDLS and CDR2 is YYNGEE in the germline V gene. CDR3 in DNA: TGTGCCAGCAGCGTAGGGGACAGGGGCTACGAGCAGTACTTC. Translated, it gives CASSVGDRGYEQYF.

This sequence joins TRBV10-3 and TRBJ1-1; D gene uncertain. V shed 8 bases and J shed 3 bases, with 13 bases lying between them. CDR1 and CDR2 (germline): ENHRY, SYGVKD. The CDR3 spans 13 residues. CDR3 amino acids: CAIVEEGHTEAFF. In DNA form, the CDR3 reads TGTGCCATCGTGGAGGAAGGACACACTGAAGCTTTCTTT.

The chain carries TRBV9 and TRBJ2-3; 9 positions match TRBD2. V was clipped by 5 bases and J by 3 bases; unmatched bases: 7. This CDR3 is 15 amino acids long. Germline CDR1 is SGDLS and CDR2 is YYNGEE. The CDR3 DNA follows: TGTGCCAGCAGTTTTAGCGGGAGAGGAACAGATACGCAGTATTTT. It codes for CASSFSGRGTDTQYF.

The CDR3 reads CASSLDRALYEQYF. CDR3 nucleotides: TGTGCCAGCAGTTTGGACAGGGCTCTCTACGAGCAGTACTTC. V and J are TRBV27 and TRBJ2-7; TRBD1 matches 8 bases. V lost 3 bases, J lost 3 bases, and 4 bases stayed unmatched. Looked up from germline, CDR1 is MNHEY and CDR2 is SMNVEV (reference sequence). The CDR3 runs to 14 residues.

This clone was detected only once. CDR3 residues: CASTTIQGPPNTEAFF. The CDR3, as DNA: TGTGCCAGCACTACTATACAGGGGCCACCCAACACTGAAGCTTTCTTT. V is TRBV7-2 and J is TRBJ1-1, with 7 bases aligning to TRBD1. The trim removed 7 bases at V and 2 bases at J, leaving 13 bases unmatched. The CDR3 totals 16 residues. Germline CDR1 is SGHTA and CDR2 is FQGNSA.

CDR3: CASSPGTSGRASDTQYF. CDR3 DNA: TGTGCCAGCAGTCCCGGGACTAGCGGGAGGGCCTCAGATACGCAGTATTTT. The V call is TRBV2, the J call TRBJ2-3; TRBD2 agrees at 16 bases. Germline V CDR1 and CDR2: SNHLY, FYNNEI. CDR3 length: 17 amino acids. Trimming at V came to 5 bases and at J to 4 bases, leaving 6 bases not matched to a gene. The full variable domain, completed using reference TRBV2 and TRBJ2-3, is EPEVTQTPSHQVTQMGQEVILRCVPISNHLYFYWYRQILGQKVEFLVSFYNNEISEKSEIFDDQFSVERPDGSNFTLKIRSTKLEDSAMYFCASSPGTSGRASDTQYFGPGTRLTVL.

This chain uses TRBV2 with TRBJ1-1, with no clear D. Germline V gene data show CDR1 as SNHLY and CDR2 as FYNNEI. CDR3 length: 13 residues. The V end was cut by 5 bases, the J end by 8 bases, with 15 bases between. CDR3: CASSFRPGVEAFF. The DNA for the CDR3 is TGTGCCAGCAGTTTCCGTCCGGGAGTCGAAGCTTTCTTT.

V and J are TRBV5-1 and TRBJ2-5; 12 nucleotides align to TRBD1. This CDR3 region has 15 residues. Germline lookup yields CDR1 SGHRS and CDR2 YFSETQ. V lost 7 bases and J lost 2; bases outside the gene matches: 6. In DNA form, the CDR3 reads TGCGCCAGCTCACGGGGACAGGGGGCACAAGAGACCCAGTACTTC. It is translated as CASSRGQGAQETQYF.

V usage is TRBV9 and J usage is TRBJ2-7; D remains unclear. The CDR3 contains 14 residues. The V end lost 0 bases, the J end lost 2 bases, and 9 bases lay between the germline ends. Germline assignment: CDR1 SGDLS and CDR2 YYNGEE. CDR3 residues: CASSVAGTTYEQYF. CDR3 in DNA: TGTGCCAGCAGCGTAGCAGGCACAACCTACGAGCAGTACTTC.

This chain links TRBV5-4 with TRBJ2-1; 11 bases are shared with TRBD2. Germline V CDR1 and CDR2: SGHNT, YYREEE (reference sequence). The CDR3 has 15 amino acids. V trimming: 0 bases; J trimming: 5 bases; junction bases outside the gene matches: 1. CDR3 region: CASSLDSGRDNEQFF. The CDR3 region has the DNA TGTGCCAGCAGCTTGGATAGCGGGAGGGACAATGAGCAGTTCTTC.

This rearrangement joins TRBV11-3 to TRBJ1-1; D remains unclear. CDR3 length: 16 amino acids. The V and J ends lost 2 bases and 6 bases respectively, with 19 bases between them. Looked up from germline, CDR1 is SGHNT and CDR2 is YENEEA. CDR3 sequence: CASSLSIVGRAAEAFF. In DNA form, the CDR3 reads TGTGCCAGCAGCTTATCTATTGTGGGGAGGGCGGCTGAAGCTTTCTTT.

The CDR3 sequence is CASSLVGLAGPNTGELFF. Written as DNA, the CDR3 is TGTGCCAGCTCACTAGTGGGACTAGCGGGACCGAACACCGGGGAGCTGTTTTTT. The gene calls are TRBV18 and TRBJ2-2; 13 bases map to TRBD2. There are 18 residues in the CDR3. Losses at the gene ends were 4 bases for V and 0 bases for J; bases not matched to a gene: 5. Germline V gene lookup returns CDR1 KGHSH and CDR2 LQKENI.

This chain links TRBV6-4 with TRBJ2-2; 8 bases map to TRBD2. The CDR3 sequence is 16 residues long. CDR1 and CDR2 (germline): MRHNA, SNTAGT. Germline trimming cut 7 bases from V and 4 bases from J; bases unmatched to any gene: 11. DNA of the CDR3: TGTGCCAGCAAGGGAAGCGGGAGAGATGGCACCGGGGAGCTGTTTTTT. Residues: CASKGSGRDGTGELFF.

Written as DNA, the CDR3 is TGTGCCAGTTCCGGACTGACTGTTTTTAACTATGGCTACACCTTC. Translation: CASSGLTVFNYGYTF. The gene calls are TRBV11-2 and TRBJ1-2; no firm D call. The CDR3 is 15 amino acids. CDR1 is SGHAT, CDR2 FQNNGV, per germline. With 9 bases removed from V and 1 base from J, the gap between germline ends came to 18 bases.

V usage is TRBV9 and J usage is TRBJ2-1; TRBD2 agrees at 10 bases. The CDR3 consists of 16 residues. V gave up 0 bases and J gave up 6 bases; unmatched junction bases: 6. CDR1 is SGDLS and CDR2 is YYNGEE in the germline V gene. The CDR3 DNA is TGTGCCAGCAGCGTAGCTATGGGACTAGCGACCAATGAGCAGTTCTTC. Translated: CASSVAMGLATNEQFF.

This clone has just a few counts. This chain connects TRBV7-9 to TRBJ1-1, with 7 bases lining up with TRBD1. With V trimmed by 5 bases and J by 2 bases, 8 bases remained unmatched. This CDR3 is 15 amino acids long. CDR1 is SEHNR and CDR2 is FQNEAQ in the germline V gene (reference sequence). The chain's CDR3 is CASSLDQGDNTEAFF. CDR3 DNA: TGTGCCAGCAGCCTAGACCAGGGGGATAACACTGAAGCTTTCTTT.

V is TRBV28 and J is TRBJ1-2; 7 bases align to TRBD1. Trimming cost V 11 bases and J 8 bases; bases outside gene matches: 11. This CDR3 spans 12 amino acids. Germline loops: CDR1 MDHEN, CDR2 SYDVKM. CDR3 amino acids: CAWNRGAGGYTF. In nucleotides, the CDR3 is TGTGCCTGGAACAGGGGCGCTGGAGGCTACACCTTC.

In DNA form, the CDR3 reads TGTGCCAGCAGCTTAGTGTACAGCGGCAGCACAGATACGCAGTATTTT. Translated, it gives CASSLVYSGSTDTQYF. V usage is TRBV7-9 and J usage is TRBJ2-3; D is possibly TRBD2 (5 bases). CDR1 and CDR2 from the germline V gene are SEHNR and FQNEAQ (reference sequence). The CDR3 sequence is 16 residues long. The ends were cut back, 1 base at V and 0 bases at J, with 11 bases in the middle.

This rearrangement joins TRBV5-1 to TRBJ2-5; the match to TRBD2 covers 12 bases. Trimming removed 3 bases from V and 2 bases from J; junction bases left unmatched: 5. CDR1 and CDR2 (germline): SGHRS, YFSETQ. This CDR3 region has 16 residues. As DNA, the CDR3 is TGCGCCAGCAGCTGGGGACTAGCGGGCTCTCAAGAGACCCAGTACTTC. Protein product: CASSWGLAGSQETQYF.

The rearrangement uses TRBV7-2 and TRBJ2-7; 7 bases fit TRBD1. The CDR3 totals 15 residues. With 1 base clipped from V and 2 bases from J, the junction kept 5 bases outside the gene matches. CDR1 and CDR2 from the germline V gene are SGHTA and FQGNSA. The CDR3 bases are TGTGCCAGCAGCTTAGAAGACAGGGTAACCTACGAGCAGTACTTC. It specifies CASSLEDRVTYEQYF. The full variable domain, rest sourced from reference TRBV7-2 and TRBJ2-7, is GAGVSQSPSNKVTEKGKDVELRCDPISGHTALYWYRQSLGQGLEFLIYFQGNSAPDKSGLPSDRFSAERTGGSVSTLTIQRTQQEDSAVYLCASSLEDRVTYEQYFGPGTRLTVT.

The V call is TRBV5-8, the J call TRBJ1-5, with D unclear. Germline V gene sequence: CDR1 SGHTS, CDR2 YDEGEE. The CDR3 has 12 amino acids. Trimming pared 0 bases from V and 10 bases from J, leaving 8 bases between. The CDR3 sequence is CASSLGFGPQHF. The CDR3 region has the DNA TGTGCCAGCAGCTTGGGGTTCGGTCCCCAGCATTTT.